These T cell receptor beta chains were read from a single sample in a study of blood T cell repertoires in COVID-19. Only in-frame clones appear in the TCRdb table, and some are missing; sequencing was by immunoSEQ multiplex PCR. The sample includes about 220,000 clones, more than 65% of them seen just once. Sequenced material: peripheral blood. Every receptor here comes from a woman under 40 who had recovered from COVID-19. CDR3s include the opening cysteine and the closing phenylalanine or tryptophan. A D gene is named only where the DNA matches it firmly. Not every row has a clone size; where given, it reads once, few, many or a size class.

d_call clone_size j_call v_call cdr3_aa cdr3_nt
TRBD1 . TRBJ1-2 TRBV6-2/TRBV6-3 CASSTDRVNYGYTF TGTGCCAGCAGTACGGACAGGGTAAACTATGGCTACACCTTC
. . TRBJ2-7 TRBV7-2 CASSLREAYEQYF TGTGCCAGCAGCCTCCGTGAGGCCTACGAGCAGTACTTC
TRBD2 once TRBJ2-3 TRBV19 CASSFGLAGGRLFKGNTQYF TGTGCCAGTAGTTTTGGACTAGCGGGAGGGCGTCTCTTCAAAGGTAATACGCAGTATTTT
TRBD2 . TRBJ2-1 TRBV13 CASTSGSYNEQFF TGTGCCAGCACTAGCGGGAGCTACAATGAGCAGTTCTTC
. . TRBJ1-4 TRBV2 CASSEERDEKLFF TGTGCCAGCAGTGAAGAGAGAGATGAAAAACTGTTTTTT
. once TRBJ2-7 TRBV9 CASSVEQVSHEQYF TGTGCCAGCAGCGTAGAACAAGTTTCCCACGAGCAGTACTTC
TRBD1 once TRBJ1-1 TRBV27 CASSHQGQAVANTEAFF TGTGCCAGCAGTCATCAGGGACAGGCGGTTGCCAACACTGAAGCTTTCTTT
. . TRBJ2-5 TRBV5-6 CASSPVSGIGWETQYF TGTGCCAGCAGCCCCGTCTCCGGGATAGGATGGGAGACCCAGTACTTC
TRBD1 . TRBJ1-6 TRBV7-8 CASSLGGQFSPLHF TGTGCCAGCAGCTTAGGGGGACAGTTTTCACCCCTCCACTTT
. few TRBJ2-7 TRBV18 CASSPRPQGGGEQYF TGTGCCAGCTCACCACGACCCCAGGGGGGAGGCGAGCAGTACTTC
. . TRBJ2-5 TRBV21-1 CASTHGPAGETQYF TGTGCCAGCACCCATGGGCCAGCGGGAGAGACCCAGTACTTC
. once TRBJ2-5 TRBV29-1 CSVEAGRGVAQYF TGCAGCGTTGAGGCCGGGCGGGGAGTGGCCCAGTACTTC
TRBD1 . TRBJ2-7 TRBV7-9 CASSRGDRGLAIYEQYF TGTGCCAGCAGCCGAGGGGACAGGGGGCTTGCGATTTACGAGCAGTACTTC
TRBD1 . TRBJ1-1 TRBV28 CASSPRTGSGNTEAFF TGTGCCAGCAGCCCTCGGACAGGGTCAGGGAACACTGAAGCTTTCTTT
TRBD1 . TRBJ1-4 TRBV28 CASSRQGDRGKLFF TGTGCCAGCAGCAGACAGGGGGATAGGGGAAAACTGTTTTTT
TRBD1 . TRBJ1-1 TRBV11-2 CASSSLPGQVNTEAFF TGTGCCAGCAGCTCCCTACCGGGACAGGTGAACACTGAAGCTTTCTTT
. . TRBJ1-4 TRBV28 CASSSSVLTTNEKLFF TGTGCCAGCAGTTCCTCGGTGCTGACAACTAATGAAAAACTGTTTTTT
. . TRBJ2-2 TRBV6-5 CASRGMGQPSGELFF TGTGCCAGCAGGGGAATGGGACAACCGTCCGGGGAGCTGTTTTTT
TRBD1 . TRBJ1-5 TRBV25-1 CASSEGRTGAGNQPQHF TGTGCCAGCAGTGAAGGTCGGACAGGGGCCGGGAATCAGCCCCAGCATTTT
TRBD1 . TRBJ1-1 TRBV6-5 CASSYRDRDGNTEAFF TGTGCCAGCAGTTACAGGGACAGGGACGGGAACACTGAAGCTTTCTTT
. . TRBJ2-1 TRBV30 CAWDSRGLSYNEQFF TGTGCCTGGGACTCGCGGGGACTTTCCTACAATGAGCAGTTCTTC
. few TRBJ1-1 TRBV3-1/TRBV3-2 CASSRDITLNTEAFF TGTGCCAGCAGCAGGGACATCACCTTGAACACTGAAGCTTTCTTT
TRBD2 . TRBJ2-7 TRBV5-4 CASSLEGGRVIPYEQYF TGTGCCAGCAGCTTGGAGGGCGGGAGGGTTATTCCCTACGAGCAGTACTTC
. . TRBJ2-7 TRBV5-1 CASSFESRGEQYF TGCGCCAGCAGCTTTGAGTCCAGGGGCGAGCAGTACTTC
. once TRBJ1-2 TRBV28 CASSSIGPGGEGYTF TGTGCCAGCAGTTCCATCGGGCCGGGGGGCGAAGGCTACACCTTC
TRBD2 . TRBJ2-1 TRBV28 CASAISGLAGHKLEYNEQFF TGTGCCAGCGCGATTTCGGGACTAGCGGGACATAAGCTGGAGTACAATGAGCAGTTCTTC
. . TRBJ2-7 TRBV28 CASSLTAYEQYF TGTGCCAGCAGCCTAACAGCCTACGAGCAGTACTTC
. . TRBJ2-7 TRBV10-1 CASSEGSPGLYEQYF TGCGCCAGCAGTGAGGGTTCGCCAGGGCTCTACGAGCAGTACTTC
. . TRBJ1-1 TRBV10-3 CAISEPGGTEAFF TGTGCCATCAGTGAGCCGGGGGGCACTGAAGCTTTCTTT
. . TRBJ1-4 TRBV4-2 CASSQNTGGGEKLFF TGTGCCAGCAGCCAGAACACGGGGGGGGGTGAAAAACTGTTTTTT
. . TRBJ1-4 TRBV5-4 CASGGKGTANEKLFF TGTGCCAGCGGGGGGAAGGGGACGGCTAATGAAAAACTGTTTTTT
. once TRBJ2-1 TRBV29-1 CSLRQFNSYNEQFF TGCAGCCTGAGGCAGTTCAACTCCTACAATGAGCAGTTCTTC
TRBD1 . TRBJ2-5 TRBV5-1 CASSLVGTAQETQYF TGCGCCAGCAGCTTGGTGGGGACAGCCCAAGAGACCCAGTACTTC
TRBD1 . TRBJ2-4 TRBV10-2 CASSESRTGSVQYF TGCGCCAGCAGTGAGTCACGGACAGGGTCGGTTCAGTACTTC
TRBD1 . TRBJ1-1 TRBV11-2 CASSSSDRGDTEAFF TGTGCCAGCAGCTCCTCGGACAGGGGGGACACTGAAGCTTTCTTT
TRBD2 . TRBJ2-3 TRBV4-1 CASSPAASGRGGTDTQYF TGCGCCAGCAGCCCCGCGGCTAGCGGGAGGGGGGGCACAGATACGCAGTATTTT